This TCR beta chain was obtained from a study of cytomegalovirus exposure and HLA in healthy donors. Regarding the study as a whole: Some segments of the V type, notably TRBV6-2 and TRBV6-3, were excluded as indistinguishable. According to reports, the classifier identified cytomegalovirus status with high specificity and sensitivity.

PCR involved 60 Vbeta and 13 Jbeta primers. TCRdb's table, derived via immunoSEQ multiplex PCR, lists solely in-frame clones and lacks some. In the table there are some 130,000 clones, approximately 61% of which are singletons. Comments on this clone: Its target is not known.

CDR3 length: 16 amino acids. Sample: PBMCs. The TCR comes from a human donor in good health. The chain uses TRBV21-1 and TRBJ2-3; the table gives TRBD2 as D, unverified against the DNA. TRBV21-1 is deemed a pseudogene. The CDR3 DNA follows: TGTGCCAGTGCAGCGGGTATTACGAGGGACACAGATACGCAGTATTTT. Translating gives CASAAGITRDTDTQYF.